These 2 T cell receptor beta chains were all obtained from the same sample, sequenced in a study of post-analysis software for immune sequencing data. Notes on the study in general: There were a few TRBV segments more frequent in patients than controls, and TRBV5-6, TRBV5-1 and TRBV20-1 were among them.

No antigens are known for them. Built from TCR beta cDNA, the libraries had unique molecular identifiers in them. One entry per CDR3 protein, called by TCRdb with MiXCR from the PCR reads. Of a few hundred thousand distinct CDR3 sequences detected, approximately 33% appear once; the ten largest clones hold 13%. Source material: blood. These receptors were obtained from a girl aged 10 to 17 with multiple sclerosis.

The genes are TRBV18 and TRBJ2-7, with D perhaps assigned TRBD1 or TRBD2 (5 bases each). This CDR3 is built from 16 residues. V gave up 2 bases and J gave up 2 bases, with 16 bases separating them. Germline V gene data show CDR1 as KGHSH and CDR2 as LQKENI. CDR3 sequence: CASSPRFARDPYEQYF. The CDR3 DNA is TGTGCCAGCTCACCAAGGTTCGCCAGGGACCCCTACGAGCAGTACTTC.

This clonotype was counted between two and nine times. This chain joins TRBV24-1 and TRBJ1-5; D is unclear. The CDR3 extends over 13 amino acids. Per the germline V gene, CDR1 is KGHDR and CDR2 is SFDVKD. The V gene lost 0 bases and the J gene lost 6 bases, with 5 bases spanning the gap. CDR3 sequence (DNA): TGTGCCACCAGTGATTTGCGGGGTCAGCCCCAGCATTTT. Its translation is CATSDLRGQPQHF.